These 22 T cell receptor beta chains were sequenced from one sample in a study of patients and donors after allogeneic stem cell transplantation. TCRdb passed the RT-PCR reads through MiXCR, listing each CDR3 protein once. The sample has under 95,000 distinct CDR3 sequences; less than 5% are singletons. The sample was blood, either unsorted or a sorted T cell fraction (not recorded which). The receptors were gathered from a human donor who was either an allogeneic HSCT recipient or a stem cell or donor lymphocyte infusion donor (not recorded which). It is not recorded whose cells these are; they may come from a transplant donor.

The chain combines TRBV9 with TRBJ1-2; D call uncertain. The ends were cut back, 7 bases at V and 6 bases at J, with 10 bases in the middle. Germline loops: CDR1 SGDLS, CDR2 YYNGEE. This CDR3 contains 11 residues. The CDR3 DNA sequence: TGTGCCAGCTGGGGTCTACATGGCTACACCTTC. Protein sequence: CASWGLHGYTF.

This clonotype was seen ten or more times. V gene TRBV2 combines with J gene TRBJ2-7, with TRBD1 identical over 10 bases. V gave up 7 bases and J gave up 5 bases; unmatched junction bases: 5. The germline CDR1 and CDR2 sequences are SNHLY and FYNNEI. The CDR3 extends over 13 amino acids. The CDR3 region is CASTSGQGNEQYF. The CDR3, as DNA: TGTGCCAGCACCTCGGGACAGGGGAACGAGCAGTACTTC.

This chain links TRBV14 with TRBJ1-1; TRBD1 matches 10 bases. The CDR3 consists of 20 residues. The germline V gene encodes CDR1 SGHDN and CDR2 FVKESK. J gave up 1 base and V 4 bases, and 18 bases lay outside the gene matches. CDR3: CASSPQAPRDRGRSNTEAFF. CDR3 sequence (DNA): TGTGCCAGCAGCCCCCAAGCACCCCGGGACAGGGGCCGCTCGAACACTGAAGCTTTCTTT.

The chain recombines TRBV6-1 with TRBJ1-4; unclear D gene. The V gene lost 5 bases and the J gene lost 5 bases, with 12 bases spanning the gap. The CDR3 extends over 14 amino acids. The germline V gene has CDR1 MNHNS and CDR2 SASEGT. The CDR3: CASSPRAPNEKLFF. The CDR3 DNA reads as TGTGCCAGCAGTCCCCGGGCCCCGAATGAAAAACTGTTTTTT.

There are many counts of this clonotype. The V call is TRBV2, the J call TRBJ1-5; D not resolved. Looked up from germline, CDR1 is SNHLY and CDR2 is FYNNEI. The V and J ends lost 4 bases and 7 bases respectively, with 11 bases between them. This CDR3 contains 13 residues. The CDR3 coding sequence is TGTGCCAGCAGTGCTGGGGTCTCCCAGCCCCAGCATTTT. Its protein is CASSAGVSQPQHF.

J is TRBJ2-5 and V is TRBV9; 10 nucleotides align to TRBD1. CDR3 length: 15 residues. V lost 0 bases to trimming and J lost 3 bases; unmatched junction nucleotides: 2. Germline assignment: CDR1 SGDLS and CDR2 YYNGEE. The CDR3 nucleotides are TGTGCCAGCAGCGTAGGGACAGGGGGGAAAGAGACCCAGTACTTC. Amino acid sequence: CASSVGTGGKETQYF.

This clonotype occurred many times. V usage is TRBV6-1 and J usage is TRBJ2-7; D call uncertain. Looked up from germline, CDR1 is MNHNS and CDR2 is SASEGT. V was shortened by 5 bases and J by 6 bases, with 14 bases between the two germline ends. This CDR3 has 13 residues. The CDR3 spells CASSRIQNREQYF. CDR3 nucleotides: TGTGCCAGCAGTCGGATCCAGAATCGCGAGCAGTACTTC.

This clonotype was observed at least ten times. The genes are TRBV7-9 and TRBJ2-6; no clear D. Trimming cost V 8 bases and J 0 bases, with 5 bases left between them. The CDR3 covers 13 residues. Germline V lookup: CDR1 SEHNR, CDR2 FQNEAQ (reference sequence). CDR3 DNA: TGTGCCAGCTGGGACTCTGGGGCCAACGTCCTGACTTTC. As protein: CASWDSGANVLTF.

Ten or more counts support this clonotype. This rearrangement joins TRBV3-1 to TRBJ1-1; no definite D call. Germline V gene lookup returns CDR1 LGHDT and CDR2 YNNKEL (reference sequence). The V and J ends lost 1 base and 2 bases respectively, with 8 bases between them. The CDR3 covers 14 residues. CDR3 residues: CASSQVAANTEAFF. In DNA form, the CDR3 reads TGTGCCAGCAGCCAAGTGGCAGCCAACACTGAAGCTTTCTTT.

This clonotype was detected a few times. V gene TRBV5-5 combines with J gene TRBJ1-6; the match to TRBD1 covers 11 bases. The germline CDR1 and CDR2 sequences are SGHKS and YYEKEE (reference sequence). Trimming took 4 bases from V and 7 from J; bases not matched to a gene: 7. This CDR3 is 16 amino acids long. Here the CDR3 DNA reads TGTGCCAGCAGCATCGGACAGGGGGCAAGAAATTCACCCCTCCACTTT. Its translation is CASSIGQGARNSPLHF.

The chain employs TRBV20-1 and TRBJ1-3; 7 bases are shared with TRBD1. The CDR3 loop spans 14 amino acids. CDR1 DFQATT and CDR2 SNEGSKA come from the germline V gene (reference sequence). With 3 bases clipped from V and 4 bases from J, the junction kept 6 bases outside the gene matches. CDR3: CSARAGGGGNTIYF. CDR3 coding DNA: TGCAGTGCTAGGGCAGGGGGAGGAGGAAACACCATATATTTT.

This clonotype was observed at least ten times. The chain combines TRBV6-1 with TRBJ2-7; 8 bases match TRBD1. This CDR3 spans 14 amino acids. The V and J ends lost 6 bases and 5 bases, in that order; junction bases with no gene match: 9. The V gene's germline CDR1 is MNHNS and CDR2 SASEGT. The CDR3 reads CASSLGQGKDEQYF. CDR3 nucleotides: TGTGCCAGCAGCCTCGGACAGGGTAAGGACGAGCAGTACTTC.

This clonotype was observed many times. The V gene is TRBV10-2, the J gene TRBJ1-2, with D perhaps TRBD1 (5 bases). CDR1 and CDR2 (germline): WSHSY, SAAADI. Trimming took 6 bases from V and 3 from J, leaving 8 bases between them. This CDR3 comprises 12 residues. CDR3: CASSRDDYGYTF. The CDR3, as DNA: TGCGCCAGCAGCCGGGACGACTATGGCTACACCTTC.

This clonotype was seen ten or more times. The CDR3 loop reads CASSQDSNQPQHF. DNA for the CDR3: TGTGCCAGCAGCCAAGATAGCAATCAGCCCCAGCATTTT. V gene TRBV4-2 combines with J gene TRBJ1-5; D gene uncertain. Trimming left V 0 bases short and J 0 bases short, with 0 bases between. Germline assignment: CDR1 LGHNA and CDR2 YNFKEQ. The CDR3 sequence is 13 residues long.

In its sample, this clonotype was seen a few times. This chain uses TRBV5-1 with TRBJ1-2, with 7 nucleotides matching TRBD1. Germline assignment: CDR1 SGHRS and CDR2 YFSETQ. CDR3 length: 14 residues. J gave up 8 bases and V 0 bases, and 7 bases lay outside the gene matches. CDR3 residues: CASSLANRGLGYTF. For the CDR3, the DNA is TGCGCCAGCAGCTTGGCCAACAGGGGTTTAGGCTACACCTTC.

The sample holds many counts of this clonotype. This chain joins TRBV2 and TRBJ1-1, with D possibly TRBD1 on 5 matching bases. Germline V gene lookup returns CDR1 SNHLY and CDR2 FYNNEI. V lost 1 base and J lost 5, with 8 bases in between. This CDR3 has 13 amino acids. The chain's CDR3 is CASSEVEGTEAFF. The CDR3 nucleotides are TGTGCCAGCAGTGAAGTGGAGGGGACTGAAGCTTTCTTT.

This chain connects TRBV11-2 to TRBJ2-7; 10 bases agree with TRBD2. The germline V gene encodes CDR1 SGHAT and CDR2 FQNNGV. V was pared by 5 bases and J by 0 bases, with 13 bases of the junction left unmatched. This CDR3 region has 18 residues. CDR3 sequence (DNA): TGTGCCAGCAGCAACACCTTCCAACTAGCGGGGCCCTCCTACGAGCAGTACTTC. Protein sequence: CASSNTFQLAGPSYEQYF.

This clonotype was recorded at least ten times. The CDR3: CASSRGEKQYF. CDR3 DNA sequence: TGTGCCAGCAGCCGTGGGGAAAAGCAGTACTTC. V gene TRBV6-1 combines with J gene TRBJ2-7; D ambiguous. Germline CDR1 MNHNS, CDR2 SASEGT. The CDR3 covers 11 residues. Trimming took off 6 bases at V and 8 bases at J, with 11 bases between the two ends.

The CDR3 region is CASSILGRVNQPQHF. The CDR3 region has the DNA TGTGCCAGTAGTATACTGGGACGGGTCAATCAGCCCCAGCATTTT. The rearrangement links TRBV19 to TRBJ1-5; possibly TRBD1 for D (5 bases). Trimming left V 2 bases short and J 3 bases short, with 11 bases between. CDR1 and CDR2 (germline): LNHDA, SQIVND (reference sequence). This CDR3 comprises 15 residues.

This clonotype was seen ten or more times. This chain joins TRBV6-2 or TRBV6-3 and TRBJ2-1, with a tentative D call TRBD1 (5 bases). The CDR3 runs 18 residues. Germline V gene data show CDR1 as MNHEY and CDR2 as SVGEGT. Trimming cost V 2 bases and J 1 base, with 18 bases left between them. The CDR3 DNA sequence: TGTGCCAGCAGTTACGAGCTGGGGCTAGGTATTTCCTACAATGAGCAGTTCTTC. It is translated as CASSYELGLGISYNEQFF.

In this sample, this clonotype turned up many times. The chain has TRBV6-1 and TRBJ1-5; D gene ambiguous. The CDR3 is made up of 13 amino acids. V lost 4 bases and J 3 bases, leaving 7 bases between the germline ends. Germline CDR1 reads MNHNS; CDR2 reads SASEGT. CDR3 DNA sequence: TGTGCCAGCAGTGGCAGCCACAATCAGCCCCAGCATTTT. Protein product: CASSGSHNQPQHF.

The table lists this clonotype with a few counts. The J gene is TRBJ2-5, the V gene TRBV18, with 13 bases aligning to TRBD2. The J segment lost 4 bases and the V segment lost 5 bases, leaving 16 bases of the junction unmatched. The germline CDR1 and CDR2 sequences are KGHSH and LQKENI. The CDR3 runs to 19 residues. CDR3 sequence reads: CASSSTRGTSGARRETQYF. The CDR3 DNA is TGTGCCAGCTCATCAACCCGAGGGACTAGCGGGGCGAGAAGAGAGACCCAGTACTTC.